This TCR beta chain is from a study of cytomegalovirus exposure and HLA in healthy donors. Study findings and constraints: Highly shared sequence variants in one cluster were likely a sequencing artifact.

V was pared by 1 base and J by 3 bases, with 2 bases of the junction left unmatched. This CDR3 is 14 amino acids long. Germline CDR1 SGHTA, CDR2 FQGTGA. With 60 Vbeta and 13 Jbeta primers, the PCR was carried out. Only in-frame clones appear in the TCRdb table, and some are missing; sequencing was by immunoSEQ multiplex PCR. This table holds over 150,000 clones. As regards this clone: Antigen unknown.

The origin of this receptor is a boy younger than 18 in good health and CMV-seronegative. The chain is built from TRBV7-3 and TRBJ2-7; 8 bases align to TRBD2. Sequenced: PBMCs. Here the CDR3 reads CASSLNGGGYEQYF. CDR3 sequence (DNA): TGTGCCAGCAGCTTAAACGGGGGGGGCTACGAGCAGTACTTC.